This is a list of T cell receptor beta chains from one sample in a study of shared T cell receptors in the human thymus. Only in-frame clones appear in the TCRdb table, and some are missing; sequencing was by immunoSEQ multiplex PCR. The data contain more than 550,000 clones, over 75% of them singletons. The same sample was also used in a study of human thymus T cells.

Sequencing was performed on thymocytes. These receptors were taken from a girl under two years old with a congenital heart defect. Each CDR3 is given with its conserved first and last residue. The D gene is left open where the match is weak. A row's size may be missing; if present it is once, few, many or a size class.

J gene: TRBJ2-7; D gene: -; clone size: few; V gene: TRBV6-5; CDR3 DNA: TGTGCCAGCAGTTACAGGCGGGACTACGAGCAGTACTTC; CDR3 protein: CASSYRRDYEQYF
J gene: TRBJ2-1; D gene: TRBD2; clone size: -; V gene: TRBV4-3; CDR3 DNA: TGCGCCAGCAGCTTGCGGGGGCGGGGGGCGTACAATGAGCAGTTCTTC; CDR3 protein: CASSLRGRGAYNEQFF
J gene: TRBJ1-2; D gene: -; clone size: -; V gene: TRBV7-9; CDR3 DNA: TGTGCCAGCAGCTTAACTTACGAGGACTATGGCTACACCTTC; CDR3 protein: CASSLTYEDYGYTF
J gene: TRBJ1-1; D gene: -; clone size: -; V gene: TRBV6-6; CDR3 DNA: TGTGCCAGCAGTTCCAGAGACAATGCGTTTAACACTGAAGCTTTCTTT; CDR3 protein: CASSSRDNAFNTEAFF
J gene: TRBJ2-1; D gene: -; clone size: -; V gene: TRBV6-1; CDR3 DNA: TGTGCCAGCAGTGGACAGACTAGTGGGGATGAGCAGTTCTTC; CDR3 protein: CASSGQTSGDEQFF
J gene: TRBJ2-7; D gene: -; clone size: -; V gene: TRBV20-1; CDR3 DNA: TGCAGTGCTTCGGACACCTACGAGCAGTACTTC; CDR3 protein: CSASDTYEQYF
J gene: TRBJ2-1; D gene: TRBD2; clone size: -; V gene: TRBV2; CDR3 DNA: TGTGCCAGCAGTGTACGTCTAGCGGGTTCAGAGCAGTTCTTC; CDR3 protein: CASSVRLAGSEQFF
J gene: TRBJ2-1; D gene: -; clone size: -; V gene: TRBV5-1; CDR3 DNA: TGCGCCAGCAGCTTGTCCTGGGCGTCAAGCTCCTACAATGAGCAGTTCTTC; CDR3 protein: CASSLSWASSSYNEQFF
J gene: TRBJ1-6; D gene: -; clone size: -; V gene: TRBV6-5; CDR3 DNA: TGTGCCAGCAGTCGGGCACGGGGGTGGGATTCACCCCTCCACTTT; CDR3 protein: CASSRARGWDSPLHF
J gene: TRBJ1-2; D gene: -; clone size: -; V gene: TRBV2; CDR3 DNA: TGTGCCTCCTCGGCGGGGGGGATTCGCAGCTACACCTTC; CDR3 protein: CASSAGGIRSYTF
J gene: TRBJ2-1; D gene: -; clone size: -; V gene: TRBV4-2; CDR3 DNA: TGTGCCAGCAGCCAAGATAGAGACTACAGATATGAGCAGTTCTTC; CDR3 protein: CASSQDRDYRYEQFF